This TCR beta chain was documented in a study of PD-1 blockade in mismatch repair-deficient tumors. The V and J ends lost 2 bases and 0 bases, in that order; junction bases with no gene match: 6. Per the germline V gene, CDR1 is MNHNY and CDR2 is SVGAGI (reference sequence). The CDR3 runs to 16 residues. The repertoire was sequenced with immunoSEQ multiplex PCR; TCRdb's copy has only in-frame clones and lacks some. The table has 120,000 or so clones, around 86% seen once. This sequence originates from an adult with mismatch repair-deficient cancer. Source: peripheral blood, taken 44 weeks after starting pembrolizumab. The J gene is TRBJ2-5, the V gene TRBV6-6; TRBD2 matches 7 bases. CDR3 residues: CASSYTGGQYQETQYF. CDR3 bases: TGTGCCAGCAGTTACACGGGAGGCCAGTACCAAGAGACCCAGTACTTC.